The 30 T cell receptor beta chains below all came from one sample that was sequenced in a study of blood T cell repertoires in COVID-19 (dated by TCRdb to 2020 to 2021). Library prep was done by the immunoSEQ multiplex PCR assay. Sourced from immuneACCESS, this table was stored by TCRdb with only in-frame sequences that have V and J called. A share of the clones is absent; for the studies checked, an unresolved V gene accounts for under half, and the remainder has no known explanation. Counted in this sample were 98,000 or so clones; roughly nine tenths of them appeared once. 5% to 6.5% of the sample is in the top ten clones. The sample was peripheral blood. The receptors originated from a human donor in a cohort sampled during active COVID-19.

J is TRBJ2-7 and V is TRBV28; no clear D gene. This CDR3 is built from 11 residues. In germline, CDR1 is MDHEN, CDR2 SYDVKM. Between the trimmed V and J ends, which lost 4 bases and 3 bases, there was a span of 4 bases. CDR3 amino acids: CASSSFYEQYF. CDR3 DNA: TGTGCCAGCAGTTCTTTCTACGAGCAGTACTTC.

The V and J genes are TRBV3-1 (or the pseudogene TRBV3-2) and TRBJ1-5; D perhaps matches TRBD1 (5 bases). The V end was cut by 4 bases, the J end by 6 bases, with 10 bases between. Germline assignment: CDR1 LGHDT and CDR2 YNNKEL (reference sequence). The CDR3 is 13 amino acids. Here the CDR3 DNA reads TGTGCCAGCAGCCCGGGTGGGGCTCAGCCCCAGCATTTT. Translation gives CASSPGGAQPQHF.

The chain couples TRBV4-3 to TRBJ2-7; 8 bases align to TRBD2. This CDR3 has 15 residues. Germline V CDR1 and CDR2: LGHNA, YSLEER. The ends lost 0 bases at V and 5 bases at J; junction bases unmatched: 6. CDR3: CASSQDGAGRDEQYF. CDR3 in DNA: TGCGCCAGCAGCCAAGATGGGGCCGGGAGGGACGAGCAGTACTTC.

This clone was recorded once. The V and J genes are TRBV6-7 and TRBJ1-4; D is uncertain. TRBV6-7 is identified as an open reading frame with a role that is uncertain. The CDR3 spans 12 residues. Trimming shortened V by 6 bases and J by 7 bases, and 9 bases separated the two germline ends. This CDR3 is CASSLAAEKLFF. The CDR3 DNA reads TGTGCCAGCAGCCTAGCGGCTGAAAAACTGTTTTTT.

Here the CDR3 reads CASNLRDSYEQYF. CDR3 DNA sequence: TGTGCCAGCAACCTCCGGGACAGCTACGAGCAGTACTTC. The chain combines TRBV5-5 with TRBJ2-7; 7 positions match TRBD1. V was pared by 6 bases and J by 3 bases, with 6 bases of the junction left unmatched. CDR1 is SGHKS and CDR2 is YYEKEE in the germline V gene (reference sequence). This CDR3 contains 13 residues.

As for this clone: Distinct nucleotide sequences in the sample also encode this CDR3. The CDR3 sequence: CASSLTGNTEAFF. The CDR3 DNA reads as TGTGCCAGCAGTTTAACAGGGAACACTGAAGCTTTCTTT. The chain combines TRBV27 with TRBJ1-1; D is possibly TRBD1 (5 bases). Germline V CDR1 and CDR2: MNHEY, SMNVEV (reference sequence). Deletions cut 2 bases from V and 1 base from J, with 5 bases between. There are 13 residues in the CDR3.

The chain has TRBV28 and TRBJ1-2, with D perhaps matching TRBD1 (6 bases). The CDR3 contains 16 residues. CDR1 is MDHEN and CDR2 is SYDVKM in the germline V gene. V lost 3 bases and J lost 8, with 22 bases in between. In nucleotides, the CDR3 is TGTGCCAGCAGTTTGACCAGCAGGGGCCCAGCGGGAGGCTACACCTTC. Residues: CASSLTSRGPAGGYTF.

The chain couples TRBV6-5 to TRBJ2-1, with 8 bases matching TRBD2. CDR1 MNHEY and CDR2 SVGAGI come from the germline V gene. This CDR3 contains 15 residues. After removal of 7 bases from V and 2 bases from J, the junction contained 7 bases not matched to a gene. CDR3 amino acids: CASTQSGSPYNEQFF. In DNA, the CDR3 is TGTGCCAGCACCCAAAGCGGGAGCCCCTACAATGAGCAGTTCTTC.

CDR3 residues: CASRQGTSLYSEQYF. The CDR3 DNA reads TGTGCCAGCAGACAGGGGACTAGTTTGTACTCCGAGCAGTACTTC. V is TRBV7-9 and J is TRBJ2-7; perhaps TRBD2 as D (8 bases). Trimming removed 6 bases from V and 6 bases from J, with 21 bases in between. Germline CDR1 SEHNR, CDR2 FQNEAQ (reference sequence). The CDR3 has 15 residues.

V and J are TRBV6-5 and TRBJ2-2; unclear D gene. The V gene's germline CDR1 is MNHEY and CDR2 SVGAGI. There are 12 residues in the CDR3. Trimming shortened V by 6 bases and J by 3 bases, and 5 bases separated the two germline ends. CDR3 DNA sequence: TGTGCCAGCAGCCATTACACCGGGGAGCTGTTTTTT. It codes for CASSHYTGELFF.

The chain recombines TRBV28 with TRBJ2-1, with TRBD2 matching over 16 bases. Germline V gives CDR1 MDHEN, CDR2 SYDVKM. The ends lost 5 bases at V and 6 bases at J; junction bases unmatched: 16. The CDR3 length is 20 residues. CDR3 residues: CASSTPTGTSGRVVFNEQFF. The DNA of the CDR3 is TGTGCCAGCAGTACCCCCACCGGGACTAGCGGGAGGGTGGTTTTCAATGAGCAGTTCTTC. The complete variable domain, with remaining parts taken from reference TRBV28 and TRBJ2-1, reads DVKVTQSSRYLVKRTGEKVFLECVQDMDHENMFWYRQDPGLGLRLIYFSYDVKMKEKGDIPEGYSVSREKKERFSLILESASTNQTSMYLCASSTPTGTSGRVVFNEQFFGPGTRLTVL.

The CDR3 nucleotides are TGTGCCACCAGCAAAAACGCAAGACTCATCACTGAAGCTTTCTTT. Amino acid sequence: CATSKNARLITEAFF. The gene calls are TRBV15 and TRBJ1-1; no firm D call. The CDR3 totals 15 residues. Germline V lookup: CDR1 LNHNV, CDR2 YYDKDF (reference sequence). The ends were cut back, 4 bases at V and 4 bases at J, with 16 bases in the middle.

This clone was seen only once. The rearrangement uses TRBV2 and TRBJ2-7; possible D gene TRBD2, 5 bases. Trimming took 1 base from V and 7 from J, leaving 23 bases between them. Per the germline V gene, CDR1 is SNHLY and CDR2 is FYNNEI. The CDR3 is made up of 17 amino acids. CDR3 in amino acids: CASSEGPGLLPGREQYF. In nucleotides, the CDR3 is TGTGCCAGCAGTGAAGGACCAGGACTGCTTCCGGGGAGAGAGCAGTACTTC.

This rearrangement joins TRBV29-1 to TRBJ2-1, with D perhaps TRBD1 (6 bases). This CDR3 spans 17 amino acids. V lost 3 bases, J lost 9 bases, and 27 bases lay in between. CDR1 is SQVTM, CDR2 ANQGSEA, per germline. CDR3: CSVEGQEPQGTPGEQFF. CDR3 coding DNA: TGCAGCGTTGAGGGACAAGAGCCCCAAGGAACCCCCGGTGAGCAGTTCTTC.

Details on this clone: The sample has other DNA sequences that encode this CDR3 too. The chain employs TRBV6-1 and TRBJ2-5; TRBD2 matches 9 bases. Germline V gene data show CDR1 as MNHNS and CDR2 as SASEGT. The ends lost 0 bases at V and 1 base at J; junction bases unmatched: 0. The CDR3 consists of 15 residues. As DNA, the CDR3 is TGTGCCAGCAGTGAAGCAGCGGGGGGCCAAGAGACCCAGTACTTC. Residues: CASSEAAGGQETQYF.

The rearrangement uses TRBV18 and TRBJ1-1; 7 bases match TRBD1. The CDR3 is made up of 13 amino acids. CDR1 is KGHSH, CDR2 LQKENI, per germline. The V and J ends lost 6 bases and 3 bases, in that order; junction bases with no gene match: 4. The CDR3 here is CASSHGQDTEAFF. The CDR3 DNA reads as TGTGCCAGCTCTCACGGACAGGACACTGAAGCTTTCTTT.

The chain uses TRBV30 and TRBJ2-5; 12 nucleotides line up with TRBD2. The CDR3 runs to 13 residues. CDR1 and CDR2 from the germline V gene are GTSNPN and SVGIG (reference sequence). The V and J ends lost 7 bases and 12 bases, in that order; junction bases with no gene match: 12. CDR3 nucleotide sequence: TGTGCCTCCGCTACCGGGACTAGCGGGCCCAAGTACTTC. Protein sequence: CASATGTSGPKYF.

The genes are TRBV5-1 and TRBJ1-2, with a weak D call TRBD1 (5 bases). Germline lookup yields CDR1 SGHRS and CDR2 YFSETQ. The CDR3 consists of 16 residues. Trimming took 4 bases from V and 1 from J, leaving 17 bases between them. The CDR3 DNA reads TGCGCCAGCAGCGCAGGCGGCTCCCAGGGTAACTATGGCTACACCTTC. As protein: CASSAGGSQGNYGYTF.

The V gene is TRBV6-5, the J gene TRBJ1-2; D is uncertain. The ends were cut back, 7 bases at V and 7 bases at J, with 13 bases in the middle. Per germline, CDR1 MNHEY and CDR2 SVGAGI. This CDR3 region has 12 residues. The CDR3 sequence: CASTEDRPGYTF. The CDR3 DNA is TGTGCCAGCACGGAGGATAGGCCTGGCTACACCTTC.

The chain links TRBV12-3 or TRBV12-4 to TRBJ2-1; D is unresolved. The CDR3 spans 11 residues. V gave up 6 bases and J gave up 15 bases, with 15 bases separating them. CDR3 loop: CASSSLQMAFF. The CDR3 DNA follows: TGTGCCAGCAGCTCTCTACAGATGGCGTTCTTC.

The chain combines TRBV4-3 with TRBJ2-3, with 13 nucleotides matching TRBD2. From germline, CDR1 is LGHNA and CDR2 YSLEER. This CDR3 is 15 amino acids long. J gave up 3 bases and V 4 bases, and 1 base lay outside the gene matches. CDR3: CASSLLAGGTDTQYF. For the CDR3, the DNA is TGCGCCAGCAGCCTACTAGCGGGGGGGACAGATACGCAGTATTTT.

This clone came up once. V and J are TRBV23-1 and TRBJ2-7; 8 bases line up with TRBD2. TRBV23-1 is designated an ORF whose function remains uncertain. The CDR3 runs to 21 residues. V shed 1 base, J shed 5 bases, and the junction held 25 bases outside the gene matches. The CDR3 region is CASSQFWGEGAGVLGLDEQYF. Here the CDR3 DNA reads TGCGCCAGCAGTCAATTTTGGGGAGAGGGAGCGGGAGTTTTGGGGCTTGACGAGCAGTACTTC.

CDR3 in amino acids: CASSYFLGTDTQYF. CDR3 nucleotides: TGTGCCAGCAGTTACTTTCTCGGGACAGATACGCAGTATTTT. This chain links TRBV6-2 or TRBV6-3 with TRBJ2-3; D is uncertain. CDR1 and CDR2 (germline): MNHEY, SVGEGT. Trimming took off 1 base at V and 3 bases at J, with 8 bases between the two ends. The CDR3 length is 14 residues.

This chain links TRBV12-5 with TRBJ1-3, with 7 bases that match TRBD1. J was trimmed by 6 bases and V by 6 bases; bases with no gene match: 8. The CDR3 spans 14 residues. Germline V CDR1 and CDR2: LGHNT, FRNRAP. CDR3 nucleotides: TGTGCTAGTGGCCCCGGGACAGTACTAAACACCATATATTTT. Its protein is CASGPGTVLNTIYF.

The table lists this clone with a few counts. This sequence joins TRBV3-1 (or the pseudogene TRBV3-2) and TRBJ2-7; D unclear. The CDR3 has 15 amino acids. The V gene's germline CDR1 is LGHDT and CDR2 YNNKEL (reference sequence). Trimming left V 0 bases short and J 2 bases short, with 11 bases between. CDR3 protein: CASSQDFRGPYEQYF. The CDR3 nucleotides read TGTGCCAGCAGCCAAGATTTTCGAGGCCCCTACGAGCAGTACTTC.

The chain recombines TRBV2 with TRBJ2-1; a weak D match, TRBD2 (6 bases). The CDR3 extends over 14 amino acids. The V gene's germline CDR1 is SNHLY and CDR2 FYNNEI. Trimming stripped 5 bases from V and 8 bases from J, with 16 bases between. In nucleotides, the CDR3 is TGTGCCAGCAGTCGGTACGGGGGACGGTATGAGCAGTTCTTC. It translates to CASSRYGGRYEQFF.

This CDR3 reads CASSFSGVPEAFF. Here the CDR3 DNA reads TGTGCCAGCAGTTTCTCAGGGGTACCTGAAGCTTTCTTT. V and J are TRBV12-3 or TRBV12-4 and TRBJ1-1; D perhaps matches TRBD1 (6 bases). This CDR3 region has 13 residues. Trimming removed 3 bases at V and 6 bases at J, with 11 bases between.

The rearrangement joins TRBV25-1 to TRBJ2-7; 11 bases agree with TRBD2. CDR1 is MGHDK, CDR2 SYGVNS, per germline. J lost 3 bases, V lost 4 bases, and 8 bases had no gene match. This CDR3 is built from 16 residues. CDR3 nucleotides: TGTGCCAGCAGTGGGTATCCCGGGACTAGCGGCTACGAGCAGTACTTC. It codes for CASSGYPGTSGYEQYF.

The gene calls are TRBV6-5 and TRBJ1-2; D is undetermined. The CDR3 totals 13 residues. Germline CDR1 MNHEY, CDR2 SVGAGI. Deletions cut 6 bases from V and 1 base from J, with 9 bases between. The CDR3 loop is CASSTGINYGYTF. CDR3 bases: TGTGCCAGCAGCACCGGGATTAACTATGGCTACACCTTC.

CDR3 protein: CASSSHPTSGAPYEQYF. CDR3 in DNA: TGTGCCAGCAGCTCTCACCCCACTAGCGGGGCCCCCTACGAGCAGTACTTC. The chain is built from TRBV6-2 or TRBV6-3 and TRBJ2-7; 10 bases match TRBD2. The germline V gene encodes CDR1 MNHEY and CDR2 SVGEGT. Losses at the gene ends were 6 bases for V and 2 bases for J; bases not matched to a gene: 13. The CDR3 is 17 amino acids.